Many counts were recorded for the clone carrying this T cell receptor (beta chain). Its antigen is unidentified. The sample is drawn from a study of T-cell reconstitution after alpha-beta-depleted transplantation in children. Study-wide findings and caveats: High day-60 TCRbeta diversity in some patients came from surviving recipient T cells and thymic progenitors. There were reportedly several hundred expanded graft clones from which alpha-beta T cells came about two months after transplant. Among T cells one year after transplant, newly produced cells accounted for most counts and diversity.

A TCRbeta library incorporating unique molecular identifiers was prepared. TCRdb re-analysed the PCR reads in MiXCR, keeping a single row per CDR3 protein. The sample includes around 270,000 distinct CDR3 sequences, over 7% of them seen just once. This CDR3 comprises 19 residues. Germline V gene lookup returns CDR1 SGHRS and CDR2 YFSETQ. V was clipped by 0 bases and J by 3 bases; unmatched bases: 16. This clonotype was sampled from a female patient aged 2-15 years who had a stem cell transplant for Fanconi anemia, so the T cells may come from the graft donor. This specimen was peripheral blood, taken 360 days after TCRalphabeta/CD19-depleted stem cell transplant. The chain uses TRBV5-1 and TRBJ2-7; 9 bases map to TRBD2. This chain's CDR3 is CASSLGVAGADNINYEQYF. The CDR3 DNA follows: TGCGCCAGCAGCTTGGGGGTAGCGGGGGCCGATAATATTAACTACGAGCAGTACTTC.